This TCR beta chain was identified in a study of T-cell memory formation after mild COVID-19. With constant-segment primers, 5'RACE yielded cDNA libraries of TCR alpha and TCR beta that carried sample barcodes and UMIs. TCRdb recomputed calls from the 5' RACE reads with MiXCR, one row per CDR3 protein. The data contain approximately 480,000 distinct CDR3 sequences, about 20% of them singletons. Trimming cost V 4 bases and J 5 bases, with 9 bases left between them. There are 13 residues in the CDR3. Per germline, CDR1 LNHNV and CDR2 YYDKDF (reference sequence). General study findings and limits: While clones contracting from day 15 to 85 were balanced between CD4 and CD8, later expanders leaned CD4+. Mostly located in CM and EM were contracting CD4+ clones, with contracting CD8+ clones located in EMRA.

In this sample, this clonotype turned up once. Antigen specificity is unknown. Sequencing was done on a sample of PBMCs or a T cell subset sorted from them (not recorded which). The V call is TRBV15, the J call TRBJ1-5; D call uncertain. The receptor was derived from an adult woman who had mild COVID-19 (a few samples of this study predate the infection). Cell type and time point are not known. The CDR3 spells CATSKGQDQPQHF. As DNA, the CDR3 is TGTGCCACCAGCAAGGGTCAAGATCAGCCCCAGCATTTT.